This T cell receptor (beta chain) was retrieved from a study of neurological immune-mediated disorders. Points from the study as a whole: Falling below healthy controls, multiple sclerosis showed the least TCR clonal expansion, while HTLV-1-associated myelopathy showed the most.

One entry per CDR3 protein results from TCRdb running MiXCR on the 5' RACE reads. The table has more than 40,000 distinct CDR3 sequences, roughly 15% seen once. This clonotype has ten or more counts. Its target is unknown. V dropped 3 bases and J dropped 7; count of bases not matched to a gene: 5. Germline loops: CDR1 MNHNS, CDR2 SASEGT. This CDR3 contains 14 residues. Source material: CD4+ T cells from blood. The chain has TRBV6-1 and TRBJ1-5; the match to TRBD1 covers 8 bases. This receptor was obtained from a woman aged 55-69 years with HTLV-1-associated myelopathy (HAM/TSP). The CDR3 nucleotides read TGTGCCAGCAGTGACTGGACAGGGACACAGCCCCAGCATTTT. It encodes CASSDWTGTQPQHF.